These T cell receptor beta chains were read from a single sample in a study of T cell repertoires in cytomegalovirus infection. In TCRdb, the reads were re-called with MiXCR into one record per CDR3 protein. Of 250,000 to 300,000 distinct CDR3 sequences in the sample, approximately 15% were seen once. The specimen was CD8+ T cells from PBMCs. These receptors all stem from a human donor in good health (CMV status not recorded). Some clones in this sample may be carry-over from other donors' samples. Both conserved end residues are part of each CDR3.

V gene: TRBV28
J gene: TRBJ2-3
CDR3 protein: CASSSPGFTDTQYF

V gene: TRBV4-1
J gene: TRBJ1-6
CDR3 protein: CASSQDYWQGNSPLHF

V gene: TRBV10-3
J gene: TRBJ1-2
CDR3 protein: CAMKTGVYGYTF

V gene: TRBV10-3
J gene: TRBJ2-2
CDR3 protein: CAISDLVGGTNTGELFF

V gene: TRBV4-1
J gene: TRBJ1-5
CDR3 protein: CASSQDTGDQPQHF

V gene: TRBV19
J gene: TRBJ1-5
CDR3 protein: CASSMQGASNQPQHF

V gene: TRBV4-1
J gene: TRBJ2-1
CDR3 protein: CASSQRGGTYNEQFF

V gene: TRBV28
J gene: TRBJ1-5
CDR3 protein: CASSFWVSNQPQHF

V gene: TRBV6-8
J gene: TRBJ2-7
CDR3 protein: CASSSEGAYEQYF

V gene: TRBV4-1
J gene: TRBJ2-2
CDR3 protein: CASSQGPGTGNTGELFF

V gene: TRBV11-2
J gene: TRBJ2-1
CDR3 protein: CASSFRAGARSYNEQFF

V gene: TRBV12-3/TRBV12-4
J gene: TRBJ2-1
CDR3 protein: CASSSFQGYNEQFF

V gene: TRBV9
J gene: TRBJ1-1
CDR3 protein: CASRIPGQGGYTEAFF

V gene: TRBV27
J gene: TRBJ2-1
CDR3 protein: CASSHPGGEQFF

V gene: TRBV6-2/TRBV6-3
J gene: TRBJ1-5
CDR3 protein: CASTNATDRGRQPQHF

V gene: TRBV7-2
J gene: TRBJ1-2
CDR3 protein: CASSSAGTGGYGYTF

V gene: TRBV7-9
J gene: TRBJ2-5
CDR3 protein: CASSLDQRETQYF

V gene: TRBV7-6
J gene: TRBJ2-2
CDR3 protein: CASSPSNTGELFF

V gene: TRBV7-6
J gene: TRBJ1-1
CDR3 protein: CASSEGGAGTEAFF

V gene: TRBV12-3/TRBV12-4
J gene: TRBJ1-5
CDR3 protein: CASSHRQGSNQPQHF

V gene: TRBV5-6
J gene: TRBJ2-1
CDR3 protein: CASTSSGLPDYNEQFF

V gene: TRBV28
J gene: TRBJ2-2
CDR3 protein: CASSSHRNTGELFF

V gene: TRBV12-3/TRBV12-4
J gene: TRBJ1-1
CDR3 protein: CASSPNPTVLLEAFF

V gene: TRBV7-9
J gene: TRBJ1-1
CDR3 protein: CASSPSAADTEAFF

V gene: TRBV29-1
J gene: TRBJ2-2
CDR3 protein: CSVGTGAFQNTGELFF

V gene: TRBV20-1
J gene: TRBJ2-5
CDR3 protein: CSARLRGQGETQYF

V gene: TRBV7-9
J gene: TRBJ2-3
CDR3 protein: CASSFKQGAGGDTQYF

V gene: TRBV5-1
J gene: TRBJ1-2
CDR3 protein: CASSLAGAAYGYTF

V gene: TRBV6-5
J gene: TRBJ1-2
CDR3 protein: CASSPGQGEGYGYTF

V gene: TRBV12-3/TRBV12-4
J gene: TRBJ1-5
CDR3 protein: CASSTTGNSNQPQHF

V gene: TRBV4-1
J gene: TRBJ2-1
CDR3 protein: CASSFRVSSYNEQFF

V gene: TRBV7-2
J gene: TRBJ2-5
CDR3 protein: CASSLERYRAGETQYF

V gene: TRBV7-2
J gene: TRBJ1-4
CDR3 protein: CASSPSTASNEKLFF

V gene: TRBV25-1
J gene: TRBJ2-2
CDR3 protein: CASTQAIGELFF

V gene: TRBV28
J gene: TRBJ2-7
CDR3 protein: CASSSGNRGGEQYF

V gene: TRBV29-1
J gene: TRBJ1-1
CDR3 protein: CSGGRKNTEAFF

V gene: TRBV4-2
J gene: TRBJ2-7
CDR3 protein: CASAPGTGSLGQYF

V gene: TRBV7-9
J gene: TRBJ2-7
CDR3 protein: CASSLGLAETYEQYF

V gene: TRBV4-1
J gene: TRBJ1-2
CDR3 protein: CASSWDPQGSDYGYTF

V gene: TRBV2
J gene: TRBJ2-3
CDR3 protein: CANSGNTDTQYF

V gene: TRBV20-1
J gene: TRBJ2-1
CDR3 protein: CSASRPSGGSYNEQFF

V gene: TRBV9
J gene: TRBJ1-6
CDR3 protein: CASSVGVRTTYNSPLHF

V gene: TRBV28
J gene: TRBJ2-1
CDR3 protein: CASIGRENNEQFF

V gene: TRBV20-1
J gene: TRBJ2-3
CDR3 protein: CSARDRRGGRSTDTQYF

V gene: TRBV28
J gene: TRBJ2-7
CDR3 protein: CASSWRSVTYEQYF